Below, 19 T cell receptor beta chains from the same sample are listed, as sequenced in a study of shared clonotypes between healthy human individuals (dated by TCRdb to about 2020). To prepare the library, the immunoSEQ multiplex PCR assay was applied. TCRdb obtained this table from immuneACCESS and retained in-frame rearrangements with V and J assigned. These tables miss some clones; where compared with another copy, unresolved V genes account for less than half of the shortfall, and the remainder is unexplained. The sample table records 2 million to 2.5 million clones; 93% of these occur just once. The top ten clonotypes cover about 0.39% of the sample. The specimen was naive CD4+ T cells from PBMCs. The sample's cell subset or site label, decoded: CD45RA+ positively selected. Source of these receptors: a man aged 18 to 30 in good health. Some clones in this sample may be carry-over from other donors' samples.

J is TRBJ1-5 and V is TRBV28; D is ambiguous. The CDR3 is 14 residues long. The V and J ends lost 2 bases and 5 bases respectively, with 10 bases between them. Looked up from germline, CDR1 is MDHEN and CDR2 is SYDVKM. CDR3 region: CASSLTPGYQPQHF. Here the CDR3 DNA reads TGTGCCAGCAGTTTAACCCCGGGGTATCAGCCCCAGCATTTT.

CDR3 coding DNA: TGCAGTGCTAGTGGGGTTCGGGAGCTGTTTTTT. Translating it yields CSASGVRELFF. The chain carries TRBV20-1 and TRBJ2-2; D is unresolved. The length of the CDR3 is 11 residues. The V end was cut by 3 bases, the J end by 9 bases, with 8 bases between. From germline, CDR1 is DFQATT and CDR2 SNEGSKA (reference sequence).

The chain recombines TRBV28 with TRBJ2-7, with unresolved D. Per the germline V gene, CDR1 is MDHEN and CDR2 is SYDVKM. V shed 5 bases and J shed 3 bases, with 8 bases lying between them. The CDR3 has 12 residues. The CDR3 DNA reads TGTGCCAGCAGTGATTTACACTACGAGCAGTACTTC. It specifies CASSDLHYEQYF.

V and J are TRBV6-1 and TRBJ2-5, with 14 positions matching TRBD2. CDR3 length: 18 residues. J lost 5 bases, V lost 3 bases, and 11 bases had no gene match. Germline values: CDR1 MNHNS, CDR2 SASEGT. This CDR3 is CASSDSGLAGGTGETQYF. CDR3 nucleotides: TGTGCCAGCAGTGATAGTGGACTAGCGGGAGGTACGGGGGAGACCCAGTACTTC.

V and J are TRBV7-2 and TRBJ1-2; 8 nucleotides agree with TRBD1. CDR3 length: 16 amino acids. The ends lost 3 bases at V and 0 bases at J; junction bases unmatched: 6. Germline V gene lookup returns CDR1 SGHTA and CDR2 FQGNSA. CDR3 sequence (DNA): TGTGCCAGCAGCTTGGGACAGGCTAAGGCTAACTATGGCTACACCTTC. Encoded protein: CASSLGQAKANYGYTF.

The CDR3 DNA reads TGCGCCAGCAGCCCCGGGACACATAACACTGAAGCTTTCTTT. Protein sequence: CASSPGTHNTEAFF. This chain connects TRBV4-1 to TRBJ1-1; tentative D call: TRBD1 (6 bases). The CDR3 is made up of 14 amino acids. V shed 4 bases and J shed 2 bases, with 11 bases lying between them. From germline, CDR1 is MGHRA and CDR2 YSYEKL.

This clone was seen once. The chain recombines TRBV11-3 with TRBJ1-2; D is undetermined. CDR1 and CDR2 (germline): SGHNT, YENEEA. The length of the CDR3 is 14 residues. V dropped 5 bases and J dropped 8 bases, with 18 bases sitting between them. The CDR3 DNA reads as TGTGCCAGCAGCCCCCGGGGAAGGATGGGAGGCTACACCTTC. Translating gives CASSPRGRMGGYTF.

The chain couples TRBV18 to TRBJ2-7; 9 nucleotides align to TRBD2. Losses at the gene ends were 3 bases for V and 0 bases for J; bases not matched to a gene: 3. CDR3 length: 15 residues. Germline V gene data show CDR1 as KGHSH and CDR2 as LQKENI. The CDR3, as DNA: TGTGCCAGCTCACCGGTAGCGGGAGACTCCTACGAGCAGTACTTC. The encoded protein is CASSPVAGDSYEQYF.

The chain uses TRBV7-2 and TRBJ1-3, with a possible D match to TRBD1 (6 bases). From germline, CDR1 is SGHTA and CDR2 FQGNSA. The CDR3 sequence is 14 residues long. Trimming pared 7 bases from V and 0 bases from J, leaving 10 bases between. CDR3 DNA sequence: TGTGCCAGCACCCTGGACAGCTCTGGAAACACCATATATTTT. It translates to CASTLDSSGNTIYF.

In DNA form, the CDR3 reads TGTGCCAGTAGTGGAATAGCAGACGAGCAGTACTTC. Amino acids: CASSGIADEQYF. The chain employs TRBV19 and TRBJ2-7; D uncertain. The ends were cut back, 5 bases at V and 5 bases at J, with 10 bases in the middle. Germline CDR1 reads LNHDA; CDR2 reads SQIVND (reference sequence). The CDR3 covers 12 residues.

This chain links TRBV25-1 with TRBJ2-1, with 10 bases fitting TRBD2. There are 17 residues in the CDR3. The trim removed 1 base at V and 7 bases at J, leaving 10 bases unmatched. Germline V CDR1 and CDR2: MGHDK, SYGVNS. The CDR3 is CASSESSGRAAANEQFF. DNA of the CDR3: TGTGCCAGCAGTGAATCGAGCGGGAGGGCCGCGGCAAATGAGCAGTTCTTC.

Here the CDR3 reads CASSGGWTVSGNTIYF. The CDR3, as DNA: TGTGCCAGCAGCGGGGGTTGGACAGTCTCTGGAAACACCATATATTTT. V is TRBV6-6 and J is TRBJ1-3; perhaps TRBD1 as D (6 bases). The V gene's germline CDR1 is MNHNY and CDR2 SVGAGI (reference sequence). With 6 bases removed from V and 0 bases from J, the gap between germline ends came to 15 bases. CDR3 size: 16 residues.

V and J are TRBV27 and TRBJ1-3; 11 bases align to TRBD1. The CDR3 runs 14 residues. The germline gives CDR1 MNHEY, CDR2 SMNVEV (reference sequence). Trimming removed 6 bases from V and 2 bases from J; junction bases left unmatched: 0. In DNA, the CDR3 is TGTGCCAGCAGGGGACAGGGGGCTGGAAACACCATATATTTT. This codes for CASRGQGAGNTIYF.

The chain carries TRBV25-1 and TRBJ1-5; no firm D call. The length of the CDR3 is 15 residues. Trimming pared 3 bases from V and 7 bases from J, leaving 16 bases between. From germline, CDR1 is MGHDK and CDR2 SYGVNS. CDR3 residues: CASSDPGEGWQPQHF. In DNA form, the CDR3 reads TGTGCCAGCAGTGACCCCGGGGAGGGTTGGCAGCCCCAGCATTTT.

V usage is TRBV28 and J usage is TRBJ2-5; perhaps TRBD1 as D (5 bases). This CDR3 has 14 amino acids. Trimming took off 5 bases at V and 2 bases at J, with 12 bases between the two ends. Germline values: CDR1 MDHEN, CDR2 SYDVKM. CDR3 sequence reads: CASSQQVSQETQYF. DNA for the CDR3: TGTGCCAGCAGTCAACAGGTCAGTCAAGAGACCCAGTACTTC. Drawing the rest from reference TRBV28 and TRBJ2-5, the complete variable domain is DVKVTQSSRYLVKRTGEKVFLECVQDMDHENMFWYRQDPGLGLRLIYFSYDVKMKEKGDIPEGYSVSREKKERFSLILESASTNQTSMYLCASSQQVSQETQYFGPGTRLLVL.

This clone was detected only once. The V gene is TRBV28, the J gene TRBJ2-7; the D gene is possibly TRBD2 (6 bases). The V gene lost 7 bases and the J gene lost 2 bases, with 21 bases spanning the gap. CDR3 length equals 16 residues. CDR1 MDHEN and CDR2 SYDVKM come from the germline V gene. CDR3: CASNTRWAGSTYEQYF. CDR3 DNA: TGTGCCAGCAATACAAGGTGGGCGGGAAGCACCTACGAGCAGTACTTC.

In its sample, this clone was seen once. The J gene is TRBJ2-1, the V gene TRBV28; D perhaps matches TRBD2 (5 bases). CDR1 and CDR2 (germline): MDHEN, SYDVKM. The CDR3 extends over 14 amino acids. Trimming took off 10 bases at V and 12 bases at J, with 25 bases between the two ends. CDR3 amino acids: CATLPSNSGKVQFF. The CDR3 DNA follows: TGTGCCACCCTACCATCCAACTCGGGGAAGGTGCAGTTCTTC.

The chain carries TRBV5-1 and TRBJ2-3; possibly TRBD1 for D (7 bases). With 6 bases removed from V and 0 bases from J, the gap between germline ends came to 14 bases. Germline values: CDR1 SGHRS, CDR2 YFSETQ. The CDR3 has 15 amino acids. CDR3 region: CASKPAGGSTDTQYF. The DNA of the CDR3 is TGCGCCAGCAAACCAGCAGGGGGGAGCACAGATACGCAGTATTTT.

As regards this clone: Other DNA variants within this sample encode the same CDR3. CDR3 loop: CASRGTGGTGELFF. The DNA of the CDR3 is TGTGCCAGCAGAGGGACAGGGGGTACGGGGGAGCTGTTTTTT. The chain uses TRBV2 and TRBJ2-2; 11 bases are a match to TRBD1. Trimming cost V 6 bases and J 8 bases; bases outside gene matches: 5. The CDR3 sequence is 14 residues long. CDR1 and CDR2 (germline): SNHLY, FYNNEI.